This TCR beta chain came from a study of CXCR3-negative and CXCR3-positive naive CD8 T cells. Study-wide results and limits: Similarly elevated diversity marked both naive subsets, with memory CD8+ cells showing far lower diversity.

This CDR3 contains 15 residues. Germline-derived CDR1 and CDR2 are LGHDT and YNNKEL (reference sequence). cDNA libraries for TRB were generated by 5' RACE incorporating UMI labels. Each CDR3 protein gets one entry in TCRdb, which reprocessed the 5' RACE reads and gives no DNA. The data include about 130,000 distinct CDR3 sequences; the top ten clones carry 0.25% to 0.35%. Naive CD8+ T cells carried a CD45RO-CCR7+CD27+CD95- phenotype. Notes on this clonotype: Its antigen is currently unknown.

This sequence was found in a human donor in good health. Some clones in this sample may be carry-over from other donors' samples. This chain uses TRBV3-1 with TRBJ1-2. Sequenced sample: naive CXCR3- CD8+ T cells from blood. The subset denotes: CD45RO-CCR7+CD27+CD95- naive CD8+ T cells lacking CXCR3 (TNR3-). The CDR3: CASSQDGIGEDGYTF.